This T cell receptor (beta chain) appears in the sequencing data of a study of OX40 agonist ivuxolimab in advanced cancers. In the study overall: The study gave patients intravenous ivuxolimab at 0.01 to 10 mg/kg every 2 weeks. The study, taken as a whole, reports: Clonal expansion among partial responders at 0.1-3.0 mg/kg ranked near the lowest.

Germline loops: CDR1 SGHNT, CDR2 YYREEE (reference sequence). CDR3 length: 14 residues. The V end lost 3 bases, the J end lost 0 bases, and 9 bases lay between the germline ends. Here immunoSEQ multiplex PCR was the method, and the copy in TCRdb shows in-frame clones only, minus some. Among over 100,000 clones listed, 90% to 95% were seen once. About this clone: Its cognate antigen is unknown.

The clonotype was recovered from an adult with an advanced solid tumor such as melanoma, head and neck, liver or kidney cancer. The V call is TRBV5-4, the J call TRBJ1-1; D perhaps matches TRBD1 (5 bases). The source was CD4+ or CD8+ T cells sorted from blood, collected in a trial of the OX40 agonist ivuxolimab. Here the CDR3 reads CASSWDGVNTEAFF. CDR3 bases: TGTGCCAGCAGCTGGGACGGAGTGAACACTGAAGCTTTCTTT.